The 11 T cell receptor beta chains listed next were all sequenced from one sample in a study of cytomegalovirus exposure and HLA in healthy donors. The PCR had 60 Vbeta and 13 Jbeta primers. This table comes from immunoSEQ multiplex PCR, and its TCRdb copy is limited to in-frame clones, with some not included. The sample holds some 110,000 clones, around 70% seen once. Sequenced material: PBMCs. These receptors were collected from a woman younger than 30 in good health and CMV-seronegative.

The chain joins TRBV5-1 to TRBJ2-1, with TRBD1 matching 8 bases. Germline CDR1 and CDR2: SGHRS and YFSETQ. Trimming took 4 bases from V and 7 from J; bases not matched to a gene: 13. The CDR3 contains 16 residues. The CDR3 DNA follows: TGCGCCAGCAGCCCGCAGGGGGCAATGGGGTCTAATGAGCAGTTCTTC. It is translated as CASSPQGAMGSNEQFF.

The CDR3 loop is CASSRGLSDYGYTF. The CDR3 coding sequence is TGCGCCAGCAGCAGGGGGCTTTCGGACTATGGCTACACCTTC. V gene TRBV10-2 combines with J gene TRBJ1-2, with 8 bases lining up with TRBD1. Germline V gene data show CDR1 as WSHSY and CDR2 as SAAADI. The V gene end was trimmed by 6 bases and the J gene end by 3 bases; junction bases not matched to a gene: 6. The CDR3 has 14 amino acids.

The chain carries TRBV2 and TRBJ2-3; the match to TRBD2 covers 14 bases. Germline loops: CDR1 SNHLY, CDR2 FYNNEI. With V trimmed by 7 bases and J by 2 bases, 8 bases remained unmatched. The CDR3 totals 17 residues. CDR3 region: CASMGLAGAYDTDTQYF. CDR3 sequence (DNA): TGTGCCAGCATGGGACTAGCGGGGGCCTATGACACAGATACGCAGTATTTT.

Concerning this clone itself: The CDR3 carries no conserved terminal phenylalanine or tryptophan, so it likely arises from a read error. This chain connects TRBV5-4 to TRBJ2-3; D is uncertain. The ends were cut back, 4 bases at V and 1 base at J, with 7 bases in the middle. CDR1 is SGHNT and CDR2 is YYREEE in the germline V gene (reference sequence). The CDR3 length is 13 residues. CDR3 residues: CASSLWGTDTQYV. CDR3 nucleotides: TGTGCCAGCAGCCTTTGGGGCACAGATACGCAGTATGTT.

A single count supports this clone. The chain employs TRBV28 and TRBJ2-2; tentative D call: TRBD2 (6 bases). There are 15 residues in the CDR3. V gave up 3 bases and J gave up 1 base, with 9 bases separating them. Germline V CDR1 and CDR2: MDHEN, SYDVKM. The CDR3: CASSLGGVNTGELFF. The CDR3 bases are TGTGCCAGCAGTTTGGGCGGGGTGAACACCGGGGAGCTGTTTTTT.

V is TRBV5-6 and J is TRBJ2-1, with D possibly TRBD2 on 7 matching bases. Trimming left V 4 bases short and J 4 bases short, with 18 bases between. CDR3 size: 16 residues. CDR1 is SGHDT and CDR2 is YYEEEE in the germline V gene. The DNA for the CDR3 is TGTGCCAGCAGCCCAACCGACGGGGGGCTGTACAATGAGCAGTTCTTC. Translation gives CASSPTDGGLYNEQFF.

CDR3 sequence: CASSSLTGVMPNEKLFF. Written as DNA, the CDR3 is TGTGCCAGCAGTTCCTTGACAGGCGTAATGCCTAATGAAAAACTGTTTTTT. The rearrangement uses TRBV28 and TRBJ1-4, with a weak D call TRBD1 (6 bases). V dropped 4 bases and J dropped 3 bases, with 18 bases sitting between them. CDR3 size: 17 residues. CDR1 and CDR2 (germline): MDHEN, SYDVKM.

V and J are TRBV4-1 and TRBJ2-3, with 10 bases aligning to TRBD2. The trim removed 0 bases at V and 3 bases at J, leaving 6 bases unmatched. CDR3 length equals 17 residues. CDR1 is MGHRA and CDR2 is YSYEKL in the germline V gene. The CDR3 region has the DNA TGCGCCAGCAGCCAAGATAAGCGGGGGGGCCGGACAGATACGCAGTATTTT. It is translated as CASSQDKRGGRTDTQYF.

This chain links TRBV7-9 with TRBJ1-1, with TRBD1 matching over 7 bases. V trimming: 6 bases; J trimming: 2 bases; junction bases outside the gene matches: 12. The germline V gene encodes CDR1 SEHNR and CDR2 FQNEAQ (reference sequence). This CDR3 has 16 amino acids. The CDR3 loop is CASSFTPTGFNTEAFF. As DNA, the CDR3 is TGTGCCAGCAGTTTTACTCCGACAGGGTTTAACACTGAAGCTTTCTTT.

Only a few counts were recorded for this clone. V is TRBV11-2 and J is TRBJ2-3, with 7 bases that match TRBD2. Germline trimming cut 1 base from V and 0 bases from J; bases unmatched to any gene: 10. Germline CDR1 is SGHAT and CDR2 is FQNNGV. The CDR3 is 18 residues long. This CDR3 is CASSLVGASGYSTDTQYF. As DNA, the CDR3 is TGTGCCAGCAGCTTAGTTGGGGCTAGCGGTTATAGCACAGATACGCAGTATTTT. Filled out from reference TRBV11-2 and TRBJ2-3, the complete variable domain reads EAGVAQSPRYKIIEKRQSVAFWCNPISGHATLYWYQQILGQGPKLLIQFQNNGVVDDSQLPKDRFSAERLKGVDSTLKIQPAKLEDSAVYLCASSLVGASGYSTDTQYFGPGTRLTVL.

This clone was detected only once. The rearrangement uses TRBV5-1 and TRBJ2-3, with 13 bases fitting TRBD2. CDR3 size: 16 residues. V lost 3 bases and J lost 7; bases outside the gene matches: 8. Germline values: CDR1 SGHRS, CDR2 YFSETQ. CDR3 nucleotide sequence: TGCGCCAGCAGCTGGACCGGACTAGCGGGGGAGAATACGCAGTATTTT. Protein: CASSWTGLAGENTQYF.